The clone carrying this T cell receptor beta chain was picked up a small number of times. The target antigen is unknown. V was pared by 3 bases and J by 3 bases, with 15 bases between. The CDR3 covers 16 residues. The germline gives CDR1 SGHDN, CDR2 FVKESK. The entirety of the isolated RNA underwent reverse transcription, so expressed TCRB transcripts were sequenced. Clones were sequenced by immunoSEQ multiplex PCR, and TCRdb holds only the in-frame ones, with some missing. This sample has approximately 250,000 clones, with about 24% found just once. This sample is part of a study of beta chain features in type 1 diabetes. Central memory, naive, regulatory and stem cell-like memory CD4+ cells were sorted by CD45RO/CCR7/CD25/CD127/CD95/CD27. Study-level results: The study found that naive, central memory and Treg TCRB repertoires appeared more similar in patients than in healthy donors. In patients and controls equally, PCR might favor templates that are shorter. Within each of all four CD4+ subsets, Type 1 diabetes patients had TCRB CDR3s that were moderately but significantly shorter. Insertion counts at VDJ junctions were lower in type 1 diabetes patients, who also showed more deletions there.

This sequence was found in a woman under 40 with type 1 diabetes. The sequenced sample consisted of naive CD4+ T cells from blood. This rearrangement joins TRBV14 to TRBJ2-1; tentative D call: TRBD1 (6 bases). DNA for the CDR3: TGTGCCAGCAGCCATACAGGGTCAGGGGTCTACAATGAGCAGTTCTTC. This gives the protein CASSHTGSGVYNEQFF. Based on the CDR3 plus reference TRBV14 and TRBJ2-1, the full variable domain is EAGVTQFPSHSVIEKGQTVTLRCDPISGHDNLYWYRRVMGKEIKFLLHFVKESKQDESGMPNNRFLAERTGGTYSTLKVQPAELEDSGVYFCASSHTGSGVYNEQFFGPGTRLTVL.